This T cell receptor beta chain was found in a study of T cells in Graves' hyperthyroidism and ophthalmopathy. Across 18 months, stable Graves' hyperthyroidism was marked by no progression to ophthalmopathy. The investigators amplified TCR beta CDR3 regions from RNA transcripts. Primed by the HTBI set, a first-round RT-PCR was run on the TCR CDR3. Each CDR3 protein gets one entry after TCRdb re-called the multiplex PCR reads with MiXCR. The sample includes under 800,000 distinct CDR3 sequences, 14% seen only once; the top ten take 10%. V lost 6 bases and J lost 2, with 17 bases in between. This CDR3 region has 14 residues. Germline loops: CDR1 DFQATT, CDR2 SNEGSKA (reference sequence).

This TCR derives from a woman in her late teens or twenties with Graves' hyperthyroidism. The source material was blood. This chain connects TRBV20-1 to TRBJ2-7; a possible D gene is TRBD2 (5 bases). In DNA, the CDR3 is TGCAGTGCGCCCAGCAAGGACTTTCCCTACGAGCAGTACTTC. Protein: CSAPSKDFPYEQYF.